This is a list of T cell receptor beta chains from one sample in a study of shared clonotypes between healthy human individuals. Assay: immunoSEQ multiplex PCR; the TCRdb copy retains only in-frame clones and omits some. The sample consists of 2 million to 2.5 million clones, around 95% of them appearing once. Sequencing was done on a sample of naive CD4+ T cells sorted from blood. Receptors were obtained from a man aged 18-30 years in good health. Both conserved end residues are trimmed from each CDR3.

j_call v_call cdr3_aa
TRBJ1-6 TRBV15 ATSRQGTDNSPLH
TRBJ1-5 TRBV6-1 ASSEVSGGQPQH
TRBJ2-7 TRBV2 ASKPIAEEQY
TRBJ2-5 TRBV6-5 ASSYGGRETQY
TRBJ2-7 TRBV7-2 ASSLGQGWYEQY
TRBJ1-4 TRBV13 ASSFRQPTNEKLF
TRBJ2-5 TRBV5-1 ASSRRTSGGVETQY
TRBJ1-3 TRBV18 ASSPLGGAENTIY
TRBJ2-5 TRBV5-4 ASSLGSVPKETQY
TRBJ1-1 TRBV29-1 SVVFRPGAGGNTEAF
TRBJ2-3 TRBV9 ASSTLTGTVPNTQY
TRBJ2-5 TRBV28 ASRPGGSRETQY
TRBJ1-4 TRBV6-1 ASRDTKNEKLF
TRBJ1-4 TRBV7-9 ASSPLQATNEKLF
TRBJ2-6 TRBV15 ATSPIRFGQAFSGANVLT
TRBJ2-4 TRBV27 ASSLLGQGGNIQY
TRBJ1-1 TRBV18 ASSPMTGTEAF
TRBJ2-7 TRBV27 ASSSLVGWKAEQY
TRBJ2-7 TRBV15 ATSRDFGMTGSYEQY
TRBJ1-2 TRBV11-2 ASSWDRNYGYT
TRBJ2-3 TRBV5-1 ASSLYSTDTQY
TRBJ2-7 TRBV6-1 ASMERNSYEQY
TRBJ2-2 TRBV5-1 ASSLAGYGTGELF
TRBJ2-1 TRBV5-1 ASSLGPEQYNEQF
TRBJ2-5 TRBV19 ASSIKETQY
TRBJ2-5 TRBV2 ASSVGQGPTETQY
TRBJ1-2 TRBV7-9 ASSLQGQLHGYT
TRBJ2-6 TRBV5-1 ASSLSSGANVLT
TRBJ2-3 TRBV6-5 ASSRGQRADTQY
TRBJ2-7 TRBV6-1 ASSLSGTPYEQY
TRBJ2-3 TRBV30 AWNGNPGVTDTQY
TRBJ2-7 TRBV10-3 AIRMETGTGYEQY
TRBJ2-2 TRBV5-8 ASSLRRQGNTGELF
TRBJ2-7 TRBV27 ASSLEGQFSYEQY
TRBJ2-2 TRBV18 ASSPLGGATGELF
TRBJ2-2 TRBV28 ASSLGPLGGLF
TRBJ1-2 TRBV7-6 ASSLSPQANYGYT
TRBJ1-6 TRBV10-3 AIKSTGLNSPLH
TRBJ1-1 TRBV2 ASSDSGGNTEAF
TRBJ1-6 TRBV5-5 ASSSRQGSSPLH
TRBJ1-2 TRBV10-3 AISDSGVPGSGT
TRBJ1-1 TRBV19 ASRPGAGGENTEAF
TRBJ2-1 TRBV5-1 ASSPIITANNEQF
TRBJ2-7 TRBV10-3 AISERIYEQY
TRBJ1-3 TRBV4-1 ASSQDRDRVIRNTIY